The clone carrying this T cell receptor beta chain was counted only a few times. One junction end does not reproduce the germline sequence, and a read error may be involved. Irradiated, violet-dye-labeled stimulators (roughly 200,000) were plated alongside roughly 200,000 CFSE-labeled responders. These data are taken from a study of graft-versus-host responses after intestinal transplantation. Germline V gene lookup returns CDR1 SQVTM and CDR2 ANQGSEA. This CDR3 spans 15 amino acids. The data were produced by immunoSEQ multiplex PCR, yet TCRdb's version contains in-frame clones alone and is incomplete. The table lists 10,000 to 15,000 clones, 30% of them singletons.

The source of this sequence is a human patient who received an intestinal transplant. The genes are TRBV29-1 and TRBJ1-1; possible D gene TRBD1, 5 bases. Here the sequenced sample was alloreactive CD8+ T cells from a mixed lymphocyte reaction culture, taken before intestinal transplant. Described subset: CFSE-low proliferating T cells sorted from roughly 6-day pre-transplant mixed lymphocyte reaction (GvH or HvG direction). CDR3: CRVEEGGAGVTEAFF. CDR3 nucleotides: TGCCGCGTGGAAGAGGGAGGGGCGGGGGTCACTGAAGCTTTCTTT.